These T cell receptor beta chains were read from a single sample in a study of regulatory dendritic cells for organ transplantation. This table comes from immunoSEQ multiplex PCR, and its TCRdb copy is limited to in-frame clones, with some not included. The sample lists more than 10,000 clones, 75% to 85% occurring once. Their cognate antigens are unknown. The material sequenced was naive CD8+ T cells from blood cultured with regulatory dendritic cells. These TCRs come from a human donor in good health. The CDR3 runs from the conserved cysteine through the conserved F or W. The D gene is left open where the match is weak. Size values are once, few and many counts, or a class for expanded clones, and some rows have none.

V gene	clone size	J gene	D gene	CDR3 DNA	CDR3 protein
TRBV4-3	-	TRBJ2-5	-	TGCGCCAGCAGCCAAGATAGGGCTAGCGTGGTTGACGAGACCCAGTACTTC	CASSQDRASVVDETQYF
TRBV6-5	once	TRBJ2-2	-	TGTGCCAGCAGTTACTCGGGCAGGGAGGTCACCGGGGAGCTGTTTTTT	CASSYSGREVTGELFF
TRBV4-3	-	TRBJ1-5	-	TGCGCCAGCAGCCATGCCAGGGATAGCAATCAGCCCCAGCATTTT	CASSHARDSNQPQHF
TRBV9	-	TRBJ2-7	TRBD2	TGTGCCAGCAGCTCCGGGAGGTCCTACGAGCAGTACTTC	CASSSGRSYEQYF
TRBV11-2	-	TRBJ2-3	TRBD2	TGTGCCAGCAGATTCGGGACTAGCGGGGGGACAGATACGCAGTATTTT	CASRFGTSGGTDTQYF
TRBV9	few	TRBJ1-1	-	TGTGCCAGCAGCGTAGGAGGAACTGAAGCTTTCTTT	CASSVGGTEAFF
TRBV15	-	TRBJ1-1	-	TGTGCCACCAGCAGAGTTGACAGTGAAGCTTTCTTT	CATSRVDSEAFF
TRBV9	-	TRBJ2-1	-	TGTGCCAGCAGCGTCTCCCGGGACACAAACTCCTACAATGAGCAGTTCTTC	CASSVSRDTNSYNEQFF
TRBV7-9	-	TRBJ1-1	-	TGTGCCAGCGGGTTCCTTGACAGAATGAACACTGAAGCTTTCTTT	CASGFLDRMNTEAFF
TRBV4-3	-	TRBJ2-3	TRBD2	TGCGCCAGCAGCCAAGATAGCGGGGGGGCCGCAGATACGCAGTATTTT	CASSQDSGGAADTQYF
TRBV29-1	few	TRBJ2-4	-	TGCAGCGCCTTAGAGGGAAGTAGTAACATTCAGTACTTC	CSALEGSSNIQYF
TRBV7-9	-	TRBJ1-1	-	TGTGCCAGCATCCACGGGGGGGATACGGGTGGTGCTTTCTTT	CASIHGGDTGGAFF
TRBV4-1	few	TRBJ1-1	-	TGCGCCAGCAGCCAAGATAGCCGGTACACTGAAGCTTTCTTT	CASSQDSRYTEAFF
TRBV4-3	-	TRBJ1-5	-	TGCGCCAGCAGCCAGGGGGGGGAGAATAGCAATCAGCCCCAGCATTTT	CASSQGGENSNQPQHF
TRBV9	once	TRBJ2-1	-	TGTGCCAGCAGCTTACCGACTGCTGCTAATGAGCAGTTCTTC	CASSLPTAANEQFF
TRBV7-9	-	TRBJ2-1	-	TGTGCCAGCAGCTTTTCTAGCAACTCCTACAATGAGCAGTTCTTC	CASSFSSNSYNEQFF
TRBV27	-	TRBJ2-3	TRBD2	TGTGCCAGCAGTCCCTTCGCGGGGGGGCCGGTGGACCCGCAGTATTTT	CASSPFAGGPVDPQYF
TRBV5-4	-	TRBJ1-1	TRBD1	TGTGCCAGCAGCCGATCATTTACAGGGGTCACTGAAGCTTTCTTT	CASSRSFTGVTEAFF
TRBV29-1	-	TRBJ1-2	-	TGCAGCGTTGAAGGCGACATAAACTATGGCTACACCTTC	CSVEGDINYGYTF
TRBV5-6	-	TRBJ2-3	-	TGTGCCAGCAGCGTGGGGGCAGCTAGCACAGATACGCAGTATTTT	CASSVGAASTDTQYF
TRBV5-4	-	TRBJ2-7	-	TGTGCCAGCAGCTTGGACCCGACAACTTCCTACGAGCAGTACTTC	CASSLDPTTSYEQYF
TRBV12-5	few	TRBJ1-6	TRBD1	TGTGCTAGTGGTTTGGTCCCGGGACAGGGTGGTTCACCCCTCCACTTT	CASGLVPGQGGSPLHF
TRBV7-5	-	TRBJ1-4	-	TGTGCCAGAAGCTCGATTTTAGAGAAACTGTTTTTT	CARSSILEKLFF
TRBV27	-	TRBJ2-7	-	TGTGCCAGCAGTTTATCCGGCGGGTCCTACGAGCAGTACTTC	CASSLSGGSYEQYF
TRBV7-8	once	TRBJ1-5	-	TGTGCCAGCAGCAACACACGAGGCCCCAATCAGCCCCAGCATTTT	CASSNTRGPNQPQHF
TRBV4-1	-	TRBJ2-3	TRBD1	TGCGCCAGCAGCCAAGGGACAGGGGTTCTCACAGATACGCAGTATTTT	CASSQGTGVLTDTQYF
TRBV15	-	TRBJ1-5	-	TGTGCCACCAGCAGAACCTCAGGGGACGGTCAGCCCCAGCATTTT	CATSRTSGDGQPQHF
TRBV7-8	-	TRBJ1-1	-	TGTGCCAGCAGCGTACAGGGAGTGAGCACTGAAGCTTTCTTT	CASSVQGVSTEAFF
TRBV29-1	once	TRBJ1-2	-	TGCAGCGTTGAAGAATCATCGGAGAACTATGGCTACACCTTC	CSVEESSENYGYTF
TRBV18	-	TRBJ2-5	-	TGTGCCAGCTCACGCCCCGGGGGCCAAGAGACCCAGTACTTC	CASSRPGGQETQYF
TRBV25-1	-	TRBJ1-2	-	TGTGCCAGCAGTGAATATGGGGGGAAAGATGGCTACACCTTC	CASSEYGGKDGYTF
TRBV7-9	-	TRBJ2-2	-	TGTGCCAGCAGCCCCCGAGGGACTTCGGGCGGGGAGCTGTTTTTT	CASSPRGTSGGELFF
TRBV4-1	-	TRBJ2-1	-	TGCGCCAGCAGCCAAGAGTCAGGGGCCAACAATGAGCAGTTCTTC	CASSQESGANNEQFF
TRBV5-4	-	TRBJ1-1	TRBD1	TGTGCCAGCAGCGATTGGGGAGACAGGGGTATCACTGAAGCTTTCTTT	CASSDWGDRGITEAFF
TRBV19	-	TRBJ2-3	TRBD2	TGTGCCAGTGGGAACACGGCGGGGGAAATCACAGATACGCAGTATTTT	CASGNTAGEITDTQYF
TRBV5-6	-	TRBJ2-3	-	TGTGCCAGCAGTTTTGAGGATACGCAGTATTTT	CASSFEDTQYF
TRBV6-5	-	TRBJ2-5	TRBD2	TGTGCCAGCAGTGCCCGGGACTACAACCAAGAGACCCAGTACTTC	CASSARDYNQETQYF
TRBV7-9	-	TRBJ1-4	TRBD1	TGTGCCAGCAGCTTAGTTCAGGGGGAAGAAAAACTGTTTTTT	CASSLVQGEEKLFF
TRBV13	-	TRBJ2-3	-	TGTGCCAGCAGCTTAGAGGTAGCAACGGGGACGCAGTATTTT	CASSLEVATGTQYF
TRBV9	-	TRBJ2-3	-	TGTGCCAGCAGCCCGGGGGGCGGGGGCCCCACAGATACGCAGTATTTT	CASSPGGGGPTDTQYF
TRBV20-1	-	TRBJ1-2	TRBD1	TGCAGTGCTAGACAGGGGGACGGCTACACCTTC	CSARQGDGYTF
TRBV7-9	-	TRBJ2-7	TRBD1	TGTGCCAGCAGCCCTGGACAGGTCTCGACCTTCTACGAGCAGTACTTC	CASSPGQVSTFYEQYF
TRBV9	-	TRBJ2-5	TRBD1	TGTGCCAGCAGCGCCACAGGGGGCGAAGGAGAGACCCAGTACTTC	CASSATGGEGETQYF
TRBV11-2	-	TRBJ1-3	-	TGTGCCAGCAGCTTAGTAAACTCTGGAAACACCATATATTTT	CASSLVNSGNTIYF
TRBV6-5	medium-sized	TRBJ1-4	TRBD1	TGTGCCAGCAGTTACTCGACAGGGTGGGATGAAAAACTGTTTTTT	CASSYSTGWDEKLFF